The 29 T cell receptor beta chains given below trace back to one sample, sequenced in a study of blood T cell repertoires in COVID-19. The assay was immunoSEQ multiplex PCR, and TCRdb's table has in-frame clones only and misses some. The sample yields about 240,000 clones, 83% seen once. Sequencing was carried out using PBMCs or T cells enriched from blood (not recorded which). These receptors were collected from a woman in her thirties or forties who had been exposed to COVID-19.

This clone has a single count. The chain uses TRBV30 and TRBJ2-2, with a possible D match to TRBD1 (6 bases). Germline loops: CDR1 GTSNPN, CDR2 SVGIG (reference sequence). V was clipped by 2 bases and J by 5 bases, with 9 bases between them. The CDR3 has 13 amino acids. The CDR3 nucleotides read TGTGCCTGGAGTTCAACAGGGACCGGGGAGCTGTTTTTT. As protein: CAWSSTGTGELFF. Variable domain in full (rest from reference TRBV30 and TRBJ2-2): SQTIHQWPATLVQPVGSPLSLECTVEGTSNPNLYWYRQAAGRGLQLLFYSVGIGQISSEVPQNLSASRPQDRQFILSSKKLLLSDSGFYLCAWSSTGTGELFFGEGSRLTVL.

The chain is built from TRBV7-8 and TRBJ1-5; 7 nucleotides match TRBD1. The ends lost 2 bases at V and 0 bases at J; junction bases unmatched: 7. The V gene's germline CDR1 is SGHVS and CDR2 FQNEAQ. This CDR3 comprises 17 residues. DNA for the CDR3: TGTGCCAGCAGCTTAAAACAGGGGACCCTTAGCAATCAGCCCCAGCATTTT. This translates into CASSLKQGTLSNQPQHF.

The genes are TRBV5-4 and TRBJ1-3, with D possibly TRBD1 on 6 matching bases. Per the germline V gene, CDR1 is SGHNT and CDR2 is YYREEE (reference sequence). The CDR3 runs 18 residues. V was pared by 0 bases and J by 0 bases, with 16 bases between. The CDR3 DNA reads as TGTGCCAGCAGCTTGGTGGGTAGGGGGACAAGCTCTGGAAACACCATATATTTT. Protein product: CASSLVGRGTSSGNTIYF.

The count of this clone is one. The chain employs TRBV7-8 and TRBJ2-5; a weak D match, TRBD2 (5 bases). CDR1 is SGHVS, CDR2 FQNEAQ, per germline. The CDR3 has 17 amino acids. The V gene lost 3 bases and the J gene lost 2 bases, with 19 bases spanning the gap. In DNA form, the CDR3 reads TGTGCCAGCAGCTTCACCATCCCGGGGTGGGGACAAGAGACCCAGTACTTC. Protein: CASSFTIPGWGQETQYF.

The V call is TRBV11-1, the J call TRBJ2-3; possibly TRBD2 for D (5 bases). Germline CDR1 and CDR2: SGHAT and FQDESV (reference sequence). This CDR3 region has 13 residues. V was clipped by 10 bases and J by 2 bases, with 13 bases between them. The CDR3 DNA follows: TGTGCCATTAGGGCTAGCCCCACAGATACGCAGTATTTT. Translating gives CAIRASPTDTQYF.

The chain combines TRBV2 with TRBJ1-1, with 7 bases identical to TRBD1. The CDR3 totals 14 residues. CDR1 is SNHLY and CDR2 is FYNNEI in the germline V gene. Losses at the gene ends were 6 bases for V and 0 bases for J; bases not matched to a gene: 4. The CDR3 loop is CASRTTGMNTEAFF. CDR3 sequence (DNA): TGTGCCAGCAGGACGACAGGGATGAACACTGAAGCTTTCTTT. Full variable domain (rest looked up from reference TRBV2 and TRBJ1-1): EPEVTQTPSHQVTQMGQEVILRCVPISNHLYFYWYRQILGQKVEFLVSFYNNEISEKSEIFDDQFSVERPDGSNFTLKIRSTKLEDSAMYFCASRTTGMNTEAFFGQGTRLTVV.

The V and J genes are TRBV14 and TRBJ2-1; TRBD2 matches at 7 bases. The CDR3 covers 14 residues. Germline trimming cut 4 bases from V and 7 bases from J; bases unmatched to any gene: 7. Per the germline V gene, CDR1 is SGHDN and CDR2 is FVKESK. Here the CDR3 reads CASSPGGSLNEQFF. CDR3 DNA sequence: TGTGCCAGCAGCCCGGGGGGTTCTCTAAATGAGCAGTTCTTC.

Concerning this clone itself: This specimen includes other DNA sequences encoding the same CDR3. The chain recombines TRBV28 with TRBJ1-2; D might be TRBD1 (6 bases). Per the germline V gene, CDR1 is MDHEN and CDR2 is SYDVKM. V lost 1 base and J lost 7, with 10 bases in between. The CDR3 spans 13 residues. The CDR3 is CASSLSGAGGYTF. CDR3 coding DNA: TGTGCCAGCAGTTTATCAGGGGCTGGTGGCTACACCTTC.

The CDR3 DNA reads as TGTGCCAGCAGCTTAGATCTCCTAGCCGGGGAGCAGTTCTTC. Amino acid sequence: CASSLDLLAGEQFF. The chain links TRBV11-2 to TRBJ2-1; weak D call: TRBD2 (5 bases). The CDR3 loop spans 14 amino acids. Looked up from germline, CDR1 is SGHAT and CDR2 is FQNNGV. The V gene lost 0 bases and the J gene lost 10 bases, with 13 bases spanning the gap.

The chain recombines TRBV7-2 with TRBJ1-1; TRBD1 aligns across 7 bases. V lost 4 bases and J lost 3; bases outside the gene matches: 8. CDR3 length: 15 residues. Looked up from germline, CDR1 is SGHTA and CDR2 is FQGNSA. DNA of the CDR3: TGTGCCAGCAGCTCCACCACAGGGGTGTACACTGAAGCTTTCTTT. Protein: CASSSTTGVYTEAFF.

The chain recombines TRBV18 with TRBJ2-1, with TRBD2 matching over 8 bases. There are 15 residues in the CDR3. In germline, CDR1 is KGHSH, CDR2 LQKENI. Trimming at V came to 5 bases and at J to 2 bases, leaving 5 bases not matched to a gene. The CDR3 region is CASSFSGGTYNEQFF. The CDR3 DNA reads TGTGCCAGCTCATTCAGCGGGGGCACCTACAATGAGCAGTTCTTC. Complete variable domain (other parts from reference TRBV18 and TRBJ2-1): NAGVMQNPRHLVRRRGQEARLRCSPMKGHSHVYWYRQLPEEGLKFMVYLQKENIIDESGMPKERFSAEFPKEGPSILRIQQVVRGDSAAYFCASSFSGGTYNEQFFGPGTRLTVL.

This chain connects TRBV4-3 to TRBJ2-1; the match to TRBD2 covers 8 bases. With V trimmed by 2 bases and J by 9 bases, 6 bases remained unmatched. The CDR3 runs 14 residues. Germline CDR1 is LGHNA and CDR2 is YSLEER. CDR3 coding DNA: TGCGCCAGCAGCCAATATAGCGGGGACTGTGAGCAGTTCTTC. Translation gives CASSQYSGDCEQFF.

The chain employs TRBV11-3 and TRBJ2-1; 15 nucleotides line up with TRBD2. Germline lookup yields CDR1 SGHNT and CDR2 YENEEA. The junction had 5 bases not matched to a gene; V was cut back by 4 bases and J by 10 bases. There are 15 residues in the CDR3. CDR3 DNA: TGTGCCAGCAGCTCTCCGGGACTAGCGGGGGGCGAGCAGTTCTTC. Residues: CASSSPGLAGGEQFF.

V is TRBV3-1 (or the pseudogene TRBV3-2) and J is TRBJ2-5, with TRBD2 matching 10 bases. J gave up 1 base and V 5 bases, and 7 bases lay outside the gene matches. This CDR3 spans 16 amino acids. The germline CDR1 and CDR2 sequences are LGHDT and YNNKEL (reference sequence). The CDR3 DNA follows: TGTGCCAGCAGCTACTCCGGGACTAGCGCCCAAGAGACCCAGTACTTC. Translating it yields CASSYSGTSAQETQYF.

This chain connects TRBV27 to TRBJ1-2, with D possibly being TRBD1 (6 bases). The V and J ends lost 4 bases and 7 bases respectively, with 19 bases between them. Germline CDR1 MNHEY, CDR2 SMNVEV (reference sequence). CDR3 length: 15 amino acids. CDR3 residues: CASSYQPPQGGGYTF. DNA of the CDR3: TGTGCCAGCAGTTACCAACCCCCACAGGGTGGTGGCTACACCTTC.

The sample holds one count of this clone. V and J are TRBV3-1 (or the pseudogene TRBV3-2) and TRBJ2-2, with D tentatively TRBD2 (5 bases). This CDR3 has 13 residues. V was trimmed by 8 bases and J by 6 bases, leaving 13 bases between them. Germline lookup yields CDR1 LGHDT and CDR2 YNNKEL (reference sequence). The CDR3 nucleotides read TGTGCCAGCGAGTTCCCCGGGGCCGGGGAGCTGTTTTTT. Protein: CASEFPGAGELFF.

This clone was recorded a few times. The V call is TRBV2, the J call TRBJ1-1, with 8 bases lining up with TRBD1. The J segment lost 5 bases and the V segment lost 4 bases, leaving 6 bases of the junction unmatched. The germline V gene has CDR1 SNHLY and CDR2 FYNNEI. The CDR3 is made up of 14 amino acids. The CDR3 is CASSVTGGRTEAFF. The CDR3 DNA reads TGTGCCAGCAGTGTTACAGGGGGACGGACTGAAGCTTTCTTT. Looking up the rest from reference TRBV2 and TRBJ1-1 gives the full variable domain: EPEVTQTPSHQVTQMGQEVILRCVPISNHLYFYWYRQILGQKVEFLVSFYNNEISEKSEIFDDQFSVERPDGSNFTLKIRSTKLEDSAMYFCASSVTGGRTEAFFGQGTRLTVV.

The chain has TRBV9 and TRBJ1-2, with D tentatively TRBD1 (6 bases). Germline CDR1 and CDR2: SGDLS and YYNGEE. CDR3 size: 16 residues. With 2 bases removed from V and 5 bases from J, the gap between germline ends came to 19 bases. The DNA for the CDR3 is TGTGCCAGCAGCGTCCCACGGGACGAGGGGGTGTATGGCTACACCTTC. Translated: CASSVPRDEGVYGYTF.

This chain connects TRBV18 to TRBJ2-3, with D possibly TRBD1 on 5 matching bases. Trimming stripped 3 bases from V and 1 base from J, with 11 bases between. This CDR3 region has 15 residues. Germline CDR1 KGHSH, CDR2 LQKENI. CDR3 sequence reads: CASSPGQGGTDTQYF. For the CDR3, the DNA is TGTGCCAGCTCACCGGGCCAGGGTGGCACAGATACGCAGTATTTT.

This chain links TRBV28 with TRBJ1-2; tentatively, D is TRBD1 (5 bases). Germline V CDR1 and CDR2: MDHEN, SYDVKM. CDR3 length: 17 residues. Trimming removed 7 bases from V and 6 bases from J, with 27 bases in between. CDR3 region: CASIGASAIWTSNGYTF. The CDR3 DNA sequence: TGTGCCAGCATTGGGGCCTCCGCAATTTGGACCAGTAATGGCTACACCTTC.

The chain couples TRBV11-2 to TRBJ1-2; 12 positions agree with TRBD1. Germline CDR1 SGHAT, CDR2 FQNNGV. Trimming cost V 4 bases and J 4 bases; bases outside gene matches: 4. The CDR3 totals 15 residues. The CDR3 protein is CASSSGTGGFYGYTF. The CDR3 nucleotides read TGTGCCAGCAGCTCAGGGACAGGGGGCTTCTATGGCTACACCTTC.

This chain joins TRBV6-1 and TRBJ1-1, with TRBD1 matching 9 bases. V lost 8 bases to trimming and J lost 4 bases; unmatched junction nucleotides: 5. Germline CDR1 and CDR2: MNHNS and SASEGT. The CDR3 runs 13 residues. CDR3 amino acids: CASLGQGGTEAFF. The CDR3 DNA reads as TGTGCCAGCCTGGGACAGGGAGGCACTGAAGCTTTCTTT.

This clone turned up a few times. V is TRBV7-8 and J is TRBJ2-2, with 9 bases lining up with TRBD1. The V gene end was trimmed by 5 bases and the J gene end by 3 bases; junction bases not matched to a gene: 7. Germline loops: CDR1 SGHVS, CDR2 FQNEAQ. CDR3 length equals 16 residues. The CDR3 region has the DNA TGTGCCAGCAGCCGGACAGGGGTTATTTACACCGGGGAGCTGTTTTTT. This translates into CASSRTGVIYTGELFF.

This chain joins TRBV19 and TRBJ1-5, with 7 bases matching TRBD1. The CDR3 is 12 residues long. The germline CDR1 and CDR2 sequences are LNHDA and SQIVND (reference sequence). The J segment lost 7 bases and the V segment lost 7 bases, leaving 4 bases of the junction unmatched. The CDR3, as DNA: TGTGCCAGTAATGGGGACAGCCAGCCCCAGCATTTT. Protein: CASNGDSQPQHF.

V usage is TRBV6-5 and J usage is TRBJ2-1; 9 nucleotides agree with TRBD1. This CDR3 has 14 amino acids. V dropped 6 bases and J dropped 5; count of bases not matched to a gene: 5. Germline V gene sequence: CDR1 MNHEY, CDR2 SVGAGI. The CDR3 DNA reads as TGTGCCAGCAGATCGGACAGGGGCCACAATGAGCAGTTCTTC. It yields the protein CASRSDRGHNEQFF.

This clone has a single count. The chain is built from TRBV7-9 and TRBJ2-1; D uncertain. Trimming pared 3 bases from V and 5 bases from J, leaving 11 bases between. Looked up from germline, CDR1 is SEHNR and CDR2 is FQNEAQ (reference sequence). The length of the CDR3 is 14 residues. CDR3 sequence: CASSLALLDNEQFF. As DNA, the CDR3 is TGTGCCAGCAGCTTGGCCCTGTTGGACAATGAGCAGTTCTTC.

This clone has a handful of counts. The chain recombines TRBV6-2 or TRBV6-3 with TRBJ1-5; no firm D call. CDR1 and CDR2 from the germline V gene are MNHEY and SVGEGT. Trimming pared 6 bases from V and 0 bases from J, leaving 12 bases between. The CDR3 sequence is 15 residues long. CDR3 residues: CASSSSGYSNQPQHF. The CDR3 DNA follows: TGTGCCAGCAGCTCGTCAGGTTATAGCAATCAGCCCCAGCATTTT.

This rearrangement joins TRBV7-9 to TRBJ1-2; TRBD1 matches at 7 bases. Germline values: CDR1 SEHNR, CDR2 FQNEAQ (reference sequence). V lost 6 bases and J lost 7; bases outside the gene matches: 14. This CDR3 comprises 15 residues. CDR3 DNA: TGTGCCAGCAGTTATGGACAGGTCTTTGAGTCTGGCTACACCTTC. Protein product: CASSYGQVFESGYTF. Supplemented by reference TRBV7-9 and TRBJ1-2, the full variable domain reads DTGVSQNPRHKITKRGQNVTFRCDPISEHNRLYWYRQTLGQGPEFLTYFQNEAQLEKSRLLSDRFSAERPKGSFSTLEIQRTEQGDSAMYLCASSYGQVFESGYTFGSGTRLTVV.

A few counts support this clone. V and J are TRBV5-1 and TRBJ2-1; TRBD2 aligns across 14 bases. This CDR3 contains 15 residues. Germline trimming cut 4 bases from V and 7 bases from J; bases unmatched to any gene: 4. The germline V gene encodes CDR1 SGHRS and CDR2 YFSETQ. CDR3 DNA sequence: TGCGCCAGCAGCCACGGGACTAGCGGGAGAAATGAGCAGTTCTTC. Translating gives CASSHGTSGRNEQFF.